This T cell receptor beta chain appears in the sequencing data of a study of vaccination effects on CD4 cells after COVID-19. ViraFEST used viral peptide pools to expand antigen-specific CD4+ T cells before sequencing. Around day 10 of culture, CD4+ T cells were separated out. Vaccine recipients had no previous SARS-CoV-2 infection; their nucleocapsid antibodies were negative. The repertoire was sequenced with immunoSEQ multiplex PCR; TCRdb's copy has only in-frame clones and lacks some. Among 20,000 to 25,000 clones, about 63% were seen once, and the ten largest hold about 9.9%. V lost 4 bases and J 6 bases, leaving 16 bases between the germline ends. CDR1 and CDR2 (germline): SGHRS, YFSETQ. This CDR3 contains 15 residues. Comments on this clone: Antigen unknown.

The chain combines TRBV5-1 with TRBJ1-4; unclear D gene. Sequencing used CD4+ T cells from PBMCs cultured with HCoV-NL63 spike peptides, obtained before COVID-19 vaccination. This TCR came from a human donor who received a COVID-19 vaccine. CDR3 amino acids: CASSLFPGSDEKLFF. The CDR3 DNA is TGCGCCAGCAGCCTTTTCCCGGGAAGTGATGAAAAACTGTTTTTT.